The 28 T cell receptor beta chains below come from one sample, sequenced in a study of T cells after yellow fever vaccination. MiXCR was run by TCRdb on the 5' RACE reads, yielding one entry per CDR3 protein. The repertoire includes about 63,000 distinct CDR3 sequences, 7.4% of them detected once, and 30% to 45% sits in the top ten. Sequences were derived from CD8+ T cells sorted from PBMCs, sampled 15 days after the yellow fever booster vaccination. These TCRs come from a man aged 25 to 40 who received the YFV17D yellow fever vaccine.

This clonotype was recorded many times. The chain links TRBV10-3 to TRBJ1-5; D ambiguous. CDR3 length: 15 amino acids. Trimming shortened V by 10 bases and J by 1 base, and 17 bases separated the two germline ends. The V gene's germline CDR1 is ENHRY and CDR2 SYGVKD. The CDR3 sequence: CATMGLPGSNQPQHF. Here the CDR3 DNA reads TGTGCCACCATGGGTCTCCCGGGGAGCAATCAGCCCCAGCATTTT.

This clonotype was observed many times. The chain recombines TRBV5-6 with TRBJ2-7, with D possibly matching TRBD1 (6 bases). This CDR3 has 14 residues. The germline CDR1 and CDR2 sequences are SGHDT and YYEEEE. V lost 4 bases and J 3 bases, leaving 14 bases between the germline ends. The CDR3 region is CASSNTGLDYEQYF. The CDR3 DNA reads as TGTGCCAGCAGCAACACAGGGCTTGACTACGAGCAGTACTTC.

This clonotype was observed at least ten times. The chain employs TRBV7-3 and TRBJ2-1, with 9 bases fitting TRBD2. V lost 1 base and J lost 6; bases outside the gene matches: 4. The CDR3 is 15 residues long. Germline values: CDR1 SGHTA, CDR2 FQGTGA. CDR3 in DNA: TGTGCCAGCAGCTTAATTGGCGGGAGGGGCAATGAGCAGTTCTTC. Translation gives CASSLIGGRGNEQFF.

This clonotype was counted many times. This rearrangement joins TRBV7-8 to TRBJ2-7; D not resolved. Germline V gene lookup returns CDR1 SGHVS and CDR2 FQNEAQ. The CDR3 loop spans 13 amino acids. V was cut by 4 bases and J by 3 bases, with 10 bases left in between. The CDR3 DNA reads as TGTGCCAGCAGCTCTGAATCCTTCTACGAGCAGTACTTC. This gives the protein CASSSESFYEQYF.

This clonotype was found many times. J is TRBJ2-5 and V is TRBV19; D possibly corresponds to TRBD2 (6 bases). The germline V gene has CDR1 LNHDA and CDR2 SQIVND (reference sequence). V lost 10 bases and J lost 5, with 11 bases in between. CDR3 length equals 11 residues. The DNA for the CDR3 is TGTGCCACTTGGGACTTTGAGACCCAGTACTTC. As protein: CATWDFETQYF.

The sample holds many counts of this clonotype. V is TRBV7-8 and J is TRBJ1-2; 7 bases agree with TRBD1. Germline CDR1 is SGHVS and CDR2 is FQNEAQ. The CDR3 sequence is 15 residues long. Losses at the gene ends were 5 bases for V and 4 bases for J; bases not matched to a gene: 10. Written as DNA, the CDR3 is TGTGCCAGCAGCGCACGACAGGGATACCCCTATGGCTACACCTTC. This sequence encodes CASSARQGYPYGYTF. Full variable domain (rest looked up from reference TRBV7-8 and TRBJ1-2): GAGVSQSPRYKVAKRGQDVALRCDPISGHVSLFWYQQALGQGPEFLTYFQNEAQLDKSGLPSDRFFAERPEGSVSTLKIQRTQQEDSAVYLCASSARQGYPYGYTFGSGTRLTVV.

This clonotype came up many times. The rearrangement joins TRBV27 to TRBJ2-1; 8 bases are a match to TRBD2. The CDR3 runs 15 residues. After removal of 5 bases from V and 9 bases from J, the junction contained 12 bases not matched to a gene. Germline V gives CDR1 MNHEY, CDR2 SMNVEV (reference sequence). Here the CDR3 reads CASSPSSGSTSEQFF. As DNA, the CDR3 is TGTGCCAGCAGTCCAAGCAGCGGGAGTACTAGTGAGCAGTTCTTC.

This clonotype was found a few times. This chain links TRBV5-6 with TRBJ2-1, with 8 bases aligning to TRBD2. Germline V gene lookup returns CDR1 SGHDT and CDR2 YYEEEE. Germline trimming cut 1 base from V and 6 bases from J; bases unmatched to any gene: 15. The CDR3 extends over 18 amino acids. CDR3 sequence reads: CASSLIGPPGLAGNEQFF. The CDR3 nucleotides are TGTGCCAGCAGCTTGATTGGACCGCCGGGCCTAGCGGGCAATGAGCAGTTCTTC. Using reference TRBV5-6 and TRBJ2-1 for the parts outside the CDR3, the full variable domain is DAGVTQSPTHLIKTRGQQVTLRCSPKSGHDTVSWYQQALGQGPQFIFQYYEEEERQRGNFPDRFSGHQFPNYSSELNVNALLLGDSALYLCASSLIGPPGLAGNEQFFGPGTRLTVL.

This clonotype has ten or more counts. This rearrangement joins TRBV25-1 to TRBJ2-7, with D tentatively TRBD2 (6 bases). CDR3 length: 13 residues. Trimming left V 4 bases short and J 3 bases short, with 10 bases between. Per the germline V gene, CDR1 is MGHDK and CDR2 is SYGVNS. The CDR3 nucleotides are TGTGCCAGCAGTGCGGGACTTTTCTACGAGCAGTACTTC. This encodes CASSAGLFYEQYF.

This clonotype was found many times. The genes are TRBV5-1 and TRBJ1-1; D is unresolved. The CDR3 length is 13 residues. Germline V CDR1 and CDR2: SGHRS, YFSETQ. V lost 0 bases to trimming and J lost 6 bases, with 9 bases between them. The CDR3 here is CASSLDGSSEAFF. In DNA form, the CDR3 reads TGCGCCAGCAGCTTGGACGGAAGCTCTGAAGCTTTCTTT.

Points on this clonotype: A much more abundant neighbour one base away suggests this may be a read error. This chain uses TRBV19 with TRBJ1-1; no definite D call. V lost 7 bases, J lost 0 bases, and 6 bases lay in between. The CDR3 covers 12 residues. In germline, CDR1 is LNHDA, CDR2 SQIVND (reference sequence). The CDR3 spells CASKGLNTEAFF. The CDR3 DNA reads as TGTGCCAGTAAGGGCCTGAACACTGAAGCTTTCTTT.

This clonotype was found many times. The chain has TRBV5-1 and TRBJ2-7, with no clear D. Trimming cost V 4 bases and J 6 bases, with 14 bases left between them. CDR1 and CDR2 (germline): SGHRS, YFSETQ. This CDR3 is 13 amino acids long. CDR3 coding DNA: TGCGCCAGCAGCCCGGTTACAGCAGCCGAGCAGTACTTC. Translating it yields CASSPVTAAEQYF.

This clonotype was picked up a small number of times. The genes are TRBV6-1 and TRBJ1-4; D not certain. Germline values: CDR1 MNHNS, CDR2 SASEGT. This CDR3 region has 13 residues. V was cut by 10 bases and J by 3 bases, with 12 bases left in between. The CDR3 DNA sequence: TGTGCCACTAAAGACGGATCTAATGAAAAACTGTTTTTT. Translating it yields CATKDGSNEKLFF.

By sample share, this clonotype is hyperexpanded. The chain links TRBV5-1 to TRBJ2-1, with D unresolved. Germline loops: CDR1 SGHRS, CDR2 YFSETQ. The CDR3 spans 11 residues. Trimming took 4 bases from V and 5 from J, leaving 4 bases between them. The CDR3: CASSGNNEQFF. In DNA form, the CDR3 reads TGCGCCAGCAGCGGAAACAATGAGCAGTTCTTC.

About this clonotype itself: A much larger clone sits a single nucleotide away, making a read error possible. This chain uses TRBV12-3 or TRBV12-4 with TRBJ2-1; D might be TRBD2 (6 bases). This CDR3 has 11 residues. CDR3 amino acids: CTSSPGGGQFF. The CDR3 DNA reads as TGTACCAGCAGTCCTGGGGGAGGGCAGTTCTTC.

The chain couples TRBV20-1 to TRBJ2-1; possibly TRBD1 or TRBD2 for D (5 bases each). Germline V CDR1 and CDR2: DFQATT, SNEGSKA (reference sequence). The CDR3 extends over 16 amino acids. V shed 1 base and J shed 3 bases, with 16 bases lying between them. The CDR3 DNA reads as TGCAGTGCTAGAGGAGACGGGGACCGCGACTACAATGAGCAGTTCTTC. This translates into CSARGDGDRDYNEQFF.

This clonotype was seen many times. The chain employs TRBV6-5 and TRBJ2-7; maybe TRBD2 (5 bases). This CDR3 comprises 13 residues. V was cut by 2 bases and J by 2 bases, with 7 bases left in between. Germline CDR1 and CDR2: MNHEY and SVGAGI. CDR3 DNA: TGTGCCAGCAGTTACAAGGGAGCCTACGAGCAGTACTTC. It encodes CASSYKGAYEQYF.

This clonotype was picked up many times. The chain is built from TRBV5-4 and TRBJ1-1; D remains unclear. The V end lost 7 bases, the J end lost 6 bases, and 10 bases lay between the germline ends. The CDR3 runs to 11 residues. Per the germline V gene, CDR1 is SGHNT and CDR2 is YYREEE (reference sequence). CDR3 sequence: CASGVVPEAFF. The CDR3 DNA reads as TGTGCCAGCGGGGTTGTTCCTGAAGCTTTCTTT.

This clonotype was recorded a few times. This chain uses TRBV6-1 with TRBJ2-2, with 7 bases matching TRBD2. This CDR3 is built from 14 residues. Per the germline V gene, CDR1 is MNHNS and CDR2 is SASEGT. V dropped 8 bases and J dropped 6; count of bases not matched to a gene: 9. In nucleotides, the CDR3 is TGTGCCAGCGGGGGGGGAGGGACGGCCGGGGAGCTGTTTTTT. Its protein is CASGGGGTAGELFF.

J is TRBJ2-7 and V is TRBV15; D perhaps matches TRBD1 (6 bases). The CDR3 sequence is 14 residues long. The germline gives CDR1 LNHNV, CDR2 YYDKDF (reference sequence). Deletions cut 5 bases from V and 5 bases from J, with 16 bases between. CDR3 region: CATSHGTFRDEQYF. CDR3 sequence (DNA): TGTGCCACCAGCCACGGGACATTCCGGGACGAGCAGTACTTC. Combining the CDR3 with reference TRBV15 and TRBJ2-7 gives the whole variable domain DAMVIQNPRYQVTQFGKPVTLSCSQTLNHNVMYWYQQKSSQAPKLLFHYYDKDFNNEADTPDNFQSRRPNTSFCFLDIRSPGLGDTAMYLCATSHGTFRDEQYFGPGTRLTVT.

The chain combines TRBV7-6 with TRBJ2-1; 9 bases map to TRBD2. Looked up from germline, CDR1 is SGHVS and CDR2 is FNYEAQ. The CDR3 is 17 amino acids. V trimming: 5 bases; J trimming: 10 bases; junction bases outside the gene matches: 18. Here the CDR3 reads CASSPPIPGPSGGEQFF. CDR3 bases: TGTGCCAGCAGCCCCCCTATCCCCGGACCCAGCGGGGGGGAGCAGTTCTTC. Based on the CDR3 plus reference TRBV7-6 and TRBJ2-1, the full variable domain is GAGVSQSPRYKVTKRGQDVALRCDPISGHVSLYWYRQALGQGPEFLTYFNYEAQQDKSGLPNDRFSAERPEGSISTLTIQRTEQRDSAMYRCASSPPIPGPSGGEQFFGPGTRLTVL.

This clonotype was seen ten or more times. CDR3 in DNA: TGTGCCAGCAGCCCCCAGGGGCCTTTACTAGCGCCGAGCTCCTACAATGAGCAGTTCTTC. It yields the protein CASSPQGPLLAPSSYNEQFF. The V and J genes are TRBV11-1 and TRBJ2-1; D possibly corresponds to TRBD2 (7 bases). Germline CDR1 and CDR2: SGHAT and FQDESV (reference sequence). The CDR3 length is 20 residues. Trimming stripped 5 bases from V and 0 bases from J, with 26 bases between.

This clonotype has at least ten counts. The chain couples TRBV28 to TRBJ2-5, with D maybe TRBD1 (6 bases). The CDR3 extends over 14 amino acids. Germline V lookup: CDR1 MDHEN, CDR2 SYDVKM. Trimming stripped 2 bases from V and 2 bases from J, with 9 bases between. This CDR3 is CASSLRTVQETQYF. The DNA for the CDR3 is TGTGCCAGCAGTTTAAGGACAGTTCAAGAGACCCAGTACTTC. Looking up the rest from reference TRBV28 and TRBJ2-5 gives the full variable domain: DVKVTQSSRYLVKRTGEKVFLECVQDMDHENMFWYRQDPGLGLRLIYFSYDVKMKEKGDIPEGYSVSREKKERFSLILESASTNQTSMYLCASSLRTVQETQYFGPGTRLLVL.

The DNA for the CDR3 is TGCGCCAGCAGCCAAGACCTAGCGGGAGCTCTTGAGCAGTTCTTC. As protein: CASSQDLAGALEQFF. V and J are TRBV4-3 and TRBJ2-1; 10 bases align to TRBD2. The CDR3 sequence is 15 residues long. Trimming cost V 0 bases and J 9 bases; bases outside gene matches: 5. Germline CDR1 is LGHNA and CDR2 is YSLEER.

This clonotype came up a few times. The rearrangement joins TRBV5-1 to TRBJ2-5, with D unresolved. The CDR3 spans 13 residues. Germline assignment: CDR1 SGHRS and CDR2 YFSETQ. V was clipped by 2 bases and J by 5 bases, with 10 bases between them. Written as DNA, the CDR3 is TGCGCCAGCAGCTTTTCACTTTCCGAGACCCAGTACTTC. It yields the protein CASSFSLSETQYF.

This clonotype was counted many times. The chain is built from TRBV7-3 and TRBJ2-1; 7 nucleotides match TRBD2. Germline lookup yields CDR1 SGHTA and CDR2 FQGTGA. This CDR3 region has 15 residues. The V segment lost 5 bases and the J segment 4 bases; nucleotides outside the gene matches: 8. This chain's CDR3 is CASSVAGDTYNEQFF. CDR3 bases: TGTGCCAGCAGCGTAGCGGGCGATACGTACAATGAGCAGTTCTTC.

This clonotype was detected ten times or more. The chain recombines TRBV28 with TRBJ2-1; 7 positions match TRBD2. After removal of 1 base from V and 7 bases from J, the junction contained 10 bases not matched to a gene. The CDR3 runs to 16 residues. The V gene's germline CDR1 is MDHEN and CDR2 SYDVKM. The DNA of the CDR3 is TGTGCCAGCAGTTTATTGTCTAGCGGACATAGGAATGAGCAGTTCTTC. Protein: CASSLLSSGHRNEQFF. Based on the CDR3 plus reference TRBV28 and TRBJ2-1, the full variable domain is DVKVTQSSRYLVKRTGEKVFLECVQDMDHENMFWYRQDPGLGLRLIYFSYDVKMKEKGDIPEGYSVSREKKERFSLILESASTNQTSMYLCASSLLSSGHRNEQFFGPGTRLTVL.

There are a few counts of this clonotype. The gene calls are TRBV4-3 and TRBJ2-7; D is possibly TRBD1 (6 bases). This CDR3 region has 17 residues. V was shortened by 1 base and J by 2 bases, with 18 bases between the two germline ends. Germline CDR1 reads LGHNA; CDR2 reads YSLEER. CDR3 in DNA: TGCGCCAGCAGCCAAGTCGCGGCCGGACAGTTTGCCTACGAGCAGTACTTC. It specifies CASSQVAAGQFAYEQYF.